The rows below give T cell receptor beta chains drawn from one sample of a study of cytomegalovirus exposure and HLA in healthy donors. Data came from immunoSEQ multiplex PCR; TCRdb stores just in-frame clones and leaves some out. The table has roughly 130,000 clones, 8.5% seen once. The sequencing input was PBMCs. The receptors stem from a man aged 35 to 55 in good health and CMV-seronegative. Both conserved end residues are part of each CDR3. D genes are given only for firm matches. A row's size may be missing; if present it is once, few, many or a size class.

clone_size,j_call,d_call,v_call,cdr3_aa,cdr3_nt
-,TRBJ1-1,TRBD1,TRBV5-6,CASSLQGVGLNTEAFF,TGTGCCAGCAGCTTACAGGGGGTTGGACTTAACACTGAAGCTTTCTTT
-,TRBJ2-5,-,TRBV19,CASSTQETQYF,TGTGCCAGTAGTACACAAGAGACCCAGTACTTC
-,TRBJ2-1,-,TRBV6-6,CASSSQEADGNEQFF,TGTGCCAGCAGCTCTCAGGAGGCGGACGGCAATGAGCAGTTCTTC
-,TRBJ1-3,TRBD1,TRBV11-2,CASSVPTGGLGNTIYF,TGTGCCAGCAGCGTACCGACAGGGGGCCTTGGAAACACCATATATTTT
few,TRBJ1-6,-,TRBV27,CASSLSGGGGSPLHF,TGTGCCAGCAGTTTATCGGGGGGTGGGGGATCACCCCTCCACTTT
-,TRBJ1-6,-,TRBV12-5,CASGLVPGRGPRSYNSPLHF,TGTGCTAGTGGTTTGGTACCCGGCAGGGGACCCCGCTCCTATAATTCACCCCTCCACTTT
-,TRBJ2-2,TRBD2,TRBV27,CASSFGLAGDTGELFF,TGTGCCAGCAGTTTCGGACTAGCGGGGGACACCGGGGAGCTGTTTTTT
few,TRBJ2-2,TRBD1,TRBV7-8,CASSLGFRGQGAGGELFF,TGTGCCAGCAGCTTAGGCTTCCGGGGACAGGGGGCGGGCGGGGAGCTGTTTTTT
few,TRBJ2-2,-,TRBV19,CASSSTGISSGGELFF,TGTGCCAGTAGTTCCACAGGGATAAGCTCAGGCGGGGAGCTGTTTTTT
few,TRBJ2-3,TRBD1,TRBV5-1,CASSRDRATDTQYF,TGCGCCAGCAGCCGTGACAGGGCCACAGATACGCAGTATTTT
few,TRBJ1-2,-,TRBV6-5,CASSYRAGGYTF,TGTGCCAGCAGTTACAGGGCGGGTGGCTACACCTTC
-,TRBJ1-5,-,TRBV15,CATSRSTGYNQPQHF,TGTGCCACCAGCAGATCCACAGGGTATAATCAGCCCCAGCATTTT
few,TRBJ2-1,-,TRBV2,CASKGLRQFF,TGTGCCAGCAAGGGGCTTAGGCAGTTCTTC
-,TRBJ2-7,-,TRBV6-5,CAATGSYEQYF,TGTGCCGCGACAGGATCCTACGAGCAGTACTTC
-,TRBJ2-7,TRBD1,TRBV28,CATLDRGLGYEQYF,TGTGCCACCCTGGACAGGGGTTTAGGATACGAGCAGTACTTC
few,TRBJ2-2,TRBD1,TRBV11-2,CASSLRTGGTGELFF,TGTGCCAGCAGCTTAAGGACAGGGGGAACCGGGGAGCTGTTTTTT
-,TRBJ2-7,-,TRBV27,CASSPGGYEQYF,TGTGCCAGCAGTCCCGGAGGGTACGAGCAGTACTTC
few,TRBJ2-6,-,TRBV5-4,CASSLGGASGANVLTF,TGTGCCAGCAGCTTGGGCGGGGCTTCTGGGGCCAACGTCCTGACTTTC
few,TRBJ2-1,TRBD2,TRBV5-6,CASSLGLAGDNEQFF,TGTGCCAGCAGCTTGGGGCTAGCGGGGGACAATGAGCAGTTCTTC
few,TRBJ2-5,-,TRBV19,CASSVYFQETQYF,TGTGCCAGTAGTGTGTACTTCCAAGAGACCCAGTACTTC
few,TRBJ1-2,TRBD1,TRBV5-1,CASSIEGALDGYTF,TGCGCCAGCAGTATAGAGGGGGCGCTGGATGGCTACACCTTC
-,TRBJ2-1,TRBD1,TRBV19,CASSPPLQGARKQFF,TGTGCCAGTAGTCCCCCCCTCCAGGGGGCGCGGAAGCAGTTCTTC
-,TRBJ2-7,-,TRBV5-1,CASSSEAGASSEQYF,TGCGCCAGCAGCTCCGAGGCGGGGGCAAGTAGCGAGCAGTACTTC
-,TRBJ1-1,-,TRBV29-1,CSVDGGTNTEAFF,TGCAGCGTAGATGGGGGGACGAACACTGAAGCTTTCTTT
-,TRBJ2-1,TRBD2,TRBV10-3,CAISPGGRQFF,TGTGCCATCAGTCCCGGGGGGAGGCAGTTCTTC
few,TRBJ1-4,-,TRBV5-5,CASSFFLDLEKLFF,TGTGCCAGCAGCTTTTTTCTAGACCTTGAAAAACTGTTTTTT
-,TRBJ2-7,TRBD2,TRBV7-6,CASSGGASGGASNEQYF,TGTGCCAGCAGCGGGGGGGCTAGCGGGGGGGCGTCCAACGAGCAGTACTTC
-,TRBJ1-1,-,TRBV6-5,CASKGQNTEAFF,TGTGCCAGTAAGGGACAGAACACTGAAGCTTTCTTT
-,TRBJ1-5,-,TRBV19,CASSPTGIGQPQHF,TGTGCCAGTAGCCCAACAGGGATCGGTCAGCCCCAGCATTTT
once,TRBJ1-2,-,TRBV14,CASSPGYAAYGYTF,TGTGCCAGCAGCCCAGGGTACGCCGCATATGGCTACACCTTC
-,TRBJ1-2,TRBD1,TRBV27,CASTPGAGGLGDGYTF,TGTGCCAGCACCCCCGGGGCAGGGGGATTGGGAGATGGCTACACCTTC
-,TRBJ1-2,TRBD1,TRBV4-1,CASSQPSDRVYYGYTF,TGCGCCAGCAGCCAACCATCAGACAGGGTATACTATGGCTACACCTTC
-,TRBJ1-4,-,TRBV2,CASSEGQAGVTLLPNEKLFF,TGTGCCAGCAGTGAAGGACAAGCAGGGGTTACACTACTACCTAATGAAAAACTGTTTTTT
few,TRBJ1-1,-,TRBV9,CASSVGPNTEAFF,TGTGCCAGCAGCGTGGGGCCAAACACTGAAGCTTTCTTT
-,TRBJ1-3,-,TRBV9,CASSVAGGGNTIYF,TGTGCCAGCAGCGTAGCGGGGGGAGGAAACACCATATATTTT
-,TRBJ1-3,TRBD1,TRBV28,CASRPDRAGNTIYF,TGTGCCAGCAGACCTGACAGGGCTGGAAACACCATATATTTT
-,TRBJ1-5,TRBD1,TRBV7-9,CASSGQGGQPQHF,TGTGCCAGCAGCGGACAGGGCGGGCAGCCCCAGCATTTT
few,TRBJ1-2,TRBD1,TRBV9,CASSVARDRVNYGYTF,TGTGCCAGCAGCGTAGCACGGGACAGGGTTAACTATGGCTACACCTTC
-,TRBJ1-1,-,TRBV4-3,CASSQDSGQATEAFF,TGCGCCAGCAGCCAAGACTCAGGGCAGGCCACTGAAGCTTTCTTT
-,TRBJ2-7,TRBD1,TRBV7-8,CASSPWTGYEQYF,TGTGCCAGCAGCCCGTGGACAGGCTACGAGCAGTACTTC
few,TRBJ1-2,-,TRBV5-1,CASSLAGNGYTF,TGCGCCAGCAGCTTGGCAGGGAATGGCTACACCTTC
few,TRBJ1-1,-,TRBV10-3,CATTMEGEAFF,TGTGCCACCACTATGGAGGGTGAAGCTTTCTTT
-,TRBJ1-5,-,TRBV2,CASTSSPTGQPQHF,TGTGCCAGCACCTCCTCGCCCACGGGGCAGCCCCAGCATTTT
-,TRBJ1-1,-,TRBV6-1,CASSDLRSRNTEAFF,TGTGCCAGCAGTGACCTCCGGAGCAGGAACACTGAAGCTTTCTTT
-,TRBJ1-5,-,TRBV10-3,CAISELQSNQPQHF,TGTGCCATCAGTGAGCTACAGAGCAATCAGCCCCAGCATTTT
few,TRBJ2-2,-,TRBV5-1,CASSFRSPNTGELFF,TGCGCCAGCAGCTTCCGGAGCCCTAACACCGGGGAGCTGTTTTTT
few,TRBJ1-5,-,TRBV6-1,CASISQGGQPQHF,TGTGCCAGCATCTCACAGGGCGGTCAGCCCCAGCATTTT
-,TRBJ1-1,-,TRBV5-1,CASSLVREGSTEAFF,TGCGCCAGCAGCTTGGTTCGGGAGGGGAGCACTGAAGCTTTCTTT
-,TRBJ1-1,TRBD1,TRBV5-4,CASRPGQGPTEAFF,TGTGCCAGCAGACCCGGACAGGGTCCGACTGAAGCTTTCTTT
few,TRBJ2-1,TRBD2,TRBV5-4,CASSLPTGGNEQFF,TGTGCCAGCAGCCTCCCGACCGGGGGGAATGAGCAGTTCTTC
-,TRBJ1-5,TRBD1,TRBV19,CASSNGQGHQPQHF,TGTGCCAGTAGCAACGGACAGGGCCATCAGCCCCAGCATTTT
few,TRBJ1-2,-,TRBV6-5,CASSRDNRGSGYTF,TGTGCCAGCAGTCGGGATAACCGAGGTAGTGGCTACACCTTC
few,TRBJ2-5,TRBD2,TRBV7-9,CASSTPMTSGGSRAQYF,TGTGCCAGCAGCACACCCATGACTAGCGGGGGCTCGAGGGCCCAGTACTTC